A selection of T cell receptor beta chains follows, all from one sample in a study of T cell changes during pregnancy in multiple sclerosis. The repertoire was sequenced with immunoSEQ multiplex PCR; TCRdb's copy has only in-frame clones and lacks some. The table includes about 120,000 clones, approximately 93% detected once. The sample consisted of peripheral blood, taken before pregnancy. The receptor source for this set is a female donor with multiple sclerosis, enrolled in a pregnancy study. Each CDR3 is given with its conserved first and last residue. Each record gives: V gene, clone size, CDR3 protein. Clone size is given for some rows only: seen once, a few or many times, or a class if the clone is expanded.

>TRBV7-8|.
CASTPGMNTEAFF
>TRBV18|.
CASSPETGEQPQHF
>TRBV29-1|.
CSVLRTGSTDTQYF
>TRBV5-1|.
CASSLAGASEKLFF
>TRBV28|.
CASRMYRDSNQPQHF
>TRBV11-2|.
CASSLLGQERGNEQFF
>TRBV29-1|.
CSVEGVAGVGTDTQYF
>TRBV11-2|.
CASSLALYQETQYF
>TRBV10-3|.
CAIRQGGSYNEQFF
>TRBV9|.
CASSRGGGRANTGELFF
>TRBV11-2|.
CASSSLQGSSYNEQFF
>TRBV4-1|.
CASSQEPRLVISEQYF
>TRBV13|once
CASSSAARSYTF
>TRBV5-1|.
CASSLLLSNTEAFF
>TRBV5-4|.
CASSFFAGAGTGELFF
>TRBV6-5|once
CASSPRGIEQYF
>TRBV7-3|.
CASSLKARIAGGVDTQYF
>TRBV6-1|.
CASRQRTGAYNEQFF
>TRBV7-9|once
CASSEGGRREQYF
>TRBV6-1|.
CASTRRRNYEQYF
>TRBV6-5|.
CASSRGTYEQYF
>TRBV2|.
CASSSTRYEQYF
>TRBV6-5|once
CASSYRGRRYGYTF
>TRBV6-5|.
CASSQRTGRQYF
>TRBV7-2|.
CASSPRTGSTDTQYF
>TRBV18|.
CASSYGTANTGELFF
>TRBV7-4|.
CASSRPSRDSPTNEKLFF
>TRBV10-3|.
CAISEAADTQYF
>TRBV29-1|once
CSVPGMDEQFF
>TRBV6-6|.
CASSMKQGLYLPLHF
>TRBV5-4|.
CASSGDTGELFF
>TRBV5-1|.
CASSLGTTTGELFF
>TRBV11-3|.
CASSPSLRLADSYEQYF
>TRBV7-9|.
CASRPTGWDTEAFF
>TRBV5-1|.
CASSLEGVSEKLFF
>TRBV6-5|.
CASRGTYYEQYF
>TRBV6-5|.
CASSYSDSPLHF
>TRBV7-3|once
CASSLHQDNEQFF
>TRBV19|.
CATHHNSSGSYNSPLHF
>TRBV7-9|.
CASSPGQGLQETQYF
>TRBV5-8|.
CASRRGFGLAAVPYNEQFF
>TRBV5-1|.
CASSFGWRPGGDEQFF
>TRBV7-2|.
CASSLGGLNYGYTF
>TRBV29-1|.
CSVEDVPEEAFF
>TRBV4-1|.
CASSQGRATNEKLFF
>TRBV7-3|.
CASSRGGGQETQYF
>TRBV7-2|.
CASSLVGFWEQYF
>TRBV19|.
CASSIQGSGANVLTF
>TRBV5-1|.
CASSLTQADYEQYF
>TRBV10-3|.
CAISLDSNQPQHF
>TRBV30|.
CAGTVNSYNEQFF
>TRBV4-2|.
CASSHLSVGGPGTDTQYF